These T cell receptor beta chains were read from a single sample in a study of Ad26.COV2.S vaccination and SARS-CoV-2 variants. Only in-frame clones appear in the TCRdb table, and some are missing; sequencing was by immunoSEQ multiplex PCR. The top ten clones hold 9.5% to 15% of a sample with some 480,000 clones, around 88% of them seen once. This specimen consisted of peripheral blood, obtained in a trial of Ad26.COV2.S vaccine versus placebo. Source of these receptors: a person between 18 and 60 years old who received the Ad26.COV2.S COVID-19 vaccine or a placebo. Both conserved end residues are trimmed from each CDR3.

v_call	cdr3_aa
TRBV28	ASSGPGPLTLLAGTDTQY
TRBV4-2	ASSREGTTDTQY
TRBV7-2	ASSSAGSGNTIY
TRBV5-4	ASSLEPSEKLF
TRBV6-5	ASSLTAPSNQPQH
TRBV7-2	ASSSGRPYGYT
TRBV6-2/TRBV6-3	ASSYGGGTEAF
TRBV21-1	ASSKYSRPYWETQY
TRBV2	ASSPGTGNEKLF
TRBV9	ASSAKGADTEAF
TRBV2	ASSWGAETQY
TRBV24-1	ATSDDRAARDKPFATNEKLF
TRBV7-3	ASAGGPNSPLH
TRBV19	ASSLSPGEAF
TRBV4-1	ASSHPGRTNTGELF
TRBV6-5	ASRGAGLRNQPQH
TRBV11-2	ASSPVKGPYNEQF
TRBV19	ASSGVNTWSEAF
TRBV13	ASSPRTGTGPPEAF
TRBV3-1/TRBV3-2	ASSRQGSYEQY
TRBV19	ASSTTSGTKETQY
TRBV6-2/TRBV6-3	ASSYKLGESGGSHNEQF
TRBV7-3	ASSLLRGGPDTQY
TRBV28	ASPGGGYNEQF
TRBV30	AWSFPDRASGNTIY
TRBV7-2	ASSLGPGNSPLH
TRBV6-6	ASSYRDRGDGYT
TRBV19	ASSIVGQGDKNIQY
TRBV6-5	ASSPDSTIYGYT
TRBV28	ASKGGNQPQH
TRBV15	ATRWHQETQY
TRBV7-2	ASSSRQGRRAYEQY
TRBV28	ASSSSGQGNQPQH
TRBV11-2	ASSRQASYEQY
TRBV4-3	ASSQELPAGSTEAF
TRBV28	ASRPNIGGQF
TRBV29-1	SVDWGTNTEAF
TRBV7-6	ASSPDGGSYEQY
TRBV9	ASSVAGTAYNEQF
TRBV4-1	ASSRGTSGRNEQF
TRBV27	ASRSEPASPLH
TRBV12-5	ASGWSGRDQLDEQF
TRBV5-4	ASSLGQGPYEQY
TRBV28	ASSLGVNTIIGETQY
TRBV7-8	ASSPFRGFMNTEAF
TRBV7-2	ASSHRVASNQPQH
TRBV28	ASSFTGREKLF
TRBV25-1	ASAAPLGWGYT
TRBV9	ASSVTGGLGEQY
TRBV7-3	ASSLSTSGAPEQF
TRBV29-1	SINVWAKETQY